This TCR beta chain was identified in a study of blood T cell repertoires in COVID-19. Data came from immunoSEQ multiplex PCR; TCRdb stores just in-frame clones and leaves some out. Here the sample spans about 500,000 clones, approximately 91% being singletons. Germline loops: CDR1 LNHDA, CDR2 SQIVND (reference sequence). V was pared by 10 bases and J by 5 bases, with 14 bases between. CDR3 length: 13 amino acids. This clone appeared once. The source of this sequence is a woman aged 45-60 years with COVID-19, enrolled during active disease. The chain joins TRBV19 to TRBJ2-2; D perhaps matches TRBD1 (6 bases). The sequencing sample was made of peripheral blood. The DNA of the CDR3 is TGTGCCACCCGACGCACAGGGACCGGGGAGCTGTTTTTT. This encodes CATRRTGTGELFF.